Listed below are T cell receptor beta chains from one sample, sequenced in a study of blood T cells in healthy people across ages. TCRdb re-derived calls from the 5' RACE reads in MiXCR, one entry per CDR3 protein. The table has around 1.1 million distinct CDR3 sequences, roughly two fifths seen once. The source material was blood. These receptor sequences come from a man younger than 30 in good health. Each CDR3 is given with its conserved first and last residue. Each record gives: D gene, clone size, V gene, J gene, CDR3 DNA, CDR3 protein. A D gene is named only where the DNA matches it firmly. Not all rows give a size; the values are once, few, many and, for expanded clones, a class.

>.|few|TRBV20-1|TRBJ2-3
TGCAGTGCTAGAGACAGGCTTTTGGATACGCAGTATTTT
CSARDRLLDTQYF
>.|.|TRBV6-2/TRBV6-3|TRBJ1-2
TGTGCCAGCAGTTCACAGACTCTGGGACGGACGAACTATGGCTACACCTTC
CASSSQTLGRTNYGYTF
>TRBD1|.|TRBV6-2/TRBV6-3|TRBJ1-2
TGTGCCAGCACCCGGGACAGCCTTACAGCTAACTATGGCTACACCTTC
CASTRDSLTANYGYTF
>.|.|TRBV7-9|TRBJ2-1
TGTACCAGCAGCCTGGGCTCCTACAATGAGCAGTTCTTC
CTSSLGSYNEQFF
>.|.|TRBV6-2/TRBV6-3|TRBJ1-2
TGTGCCAGCAGTTACTTGGGCAGAAGGGATGGCTACACCTTC
CASSYLGRRDGYTF
>.|many|TRBV4-1|TRBJ2-1
TGCGCCAGCAGCCGAGGACAGAACAATGAGCAGTTCTTC
CASSRGQNNEQFF
>.|few|TRBV20-1|TRBJ2-1
TGCAGTGCTCAGGGGCTAGTCAGTGCCGATGAGCAGTTCTTC
CSAQGLVSADEQFF
>.|.|TRBV20-1|TRBJ1-1
TGCAGTGCTAGAGATCAGGCAGGGGTTACTGAAGCTTTCTTT
CSARDQAGVTEAFF
>TRBD1|.|TRBV27|TRBJ1-2
TGTGCCAGCAGTCGGGACAGCTTAAACTATGGCTACACCTTC
CASSRDSLNYGYTF
>.|few|TRBV4-1|TRBJ1-6
TGCGCCAGCAGCCAAGGGTCCCAGGGGCATAATTCACCCCTCCACTTT
CASSQGSQGHNSPLHF
>.|.|TRBV24-1|TRBJ2-3
TGTGCCACCAGTGTGGGGGACGGTACGCAGTATTTT
CATSVGDGTQYF
>.|.|TRBV28|TRBJ1-4
TGTGCCAGCAGTTTACCGGGGGTTAATGAAAAACTGTTTTTT
CASSLPGVNEKLFF
>.|.|TRBV27|TRBJ1-1
TGTGCCAGCAGTTTATTCCCAAACACTGAAGCTTTCTTT
CASSLFPNTEAFF
>.|many|TRBV10-3|TRBJ2-1
TGTGCCATCAGCGAAGAAAGGGGGACCTACAATGAGCAGTTCTTC
CAISEERGTYNEQFF
>TRBD2|.|TRBV7-3|TRBJ2-7
TGTGCCAGCAGCTTGGCTGGACTAGTATACAATGAGCAGTACTTC
CASSLAGLVYNEQYF
>TRBD1|few|TRBV10-3|TRBJ1-6
TGTGCCATCAGTGGAGGGGGACAGGGAAATAATTCACCCCTCCACTTT
CAISGGGQGNNSPLHF
>.|.|TRBV29-1|TRBJ1-2
TGCAGCGCGGGACGTCACCTCATGGGCGGCTACACCTTC
CSAGRHLMGGYTF
>.|.|TRBV7-2|TRBJ1-5
TGTGCCATCAGCTTAGGGTGGAATCAGCCCCAGCATTTT
CAISLGWNQPQHF
>.|few|TRBV10-3|TRBJ1-2
TGTGCCATCAATACCGGGACTGCATATGGCTACACCTTC
CAINTGTAYGYTF
>.|.|TRBV12-3/TRBV12-4|TRBJ2-1
TGTGCCAGCAGTTTCTCCGGACGGGTGAAATTTAATGAGCAGTTCTTC
CASSFSGRVKFNEQFF
>TRBD2|once|TRBV20-1|TRBJ2-1
TGCAGTGCTAGAGTCACGAGGGCAAATAGCGGGGGGGCTAGTAAAGAGACCCAGTTCTTC
CSARVTRANSGGASKETQFF
>.|few|TRBV14|TRBJ2-2
TGTGCCAGCAGCCAAGATCAGGGAGAGACCGGGGAGCTGTTTTTT
CASSQDQGETGELFF
>.|many|TRBV7-2|TRBJ2-6
TGTGCCAGCAGCTTAGTCCTTGGACGGATGAGCTCTGGGGCCAACGTCCTGACTTTC
CASSLVLGRMSSGANVLTF
>.|few|TRBV6-1|TRBJ1-2
TGTGCCAGCAGCCCCGGGGGGTATTCGGTAAACTATGGCTACACCTTC
CASSPGGYSVNYGYTF
>.|.|TRBV4-2|TRBJ2-1
TGTGCCAGCAGCCAGTCAGGGATCCACAATGAGCAGTTCTTC
CASSQSGIHNEQFF
>.|.|TRBV9|TRBJ1-2
TGTGCCAGCAGCGTAGGGCCGTCCGAGAACTATGGCTACACCTTC
CASSVGPSENYGYTF
>.|.|TRBV20-1|TRBJ2-7
TGCAGTGCGGACGGCCCTGGAGGGTCCACCTACGAGCAGTACTTC
CSADGPGGSTYEQYF
>TRBD2|.|TRBV4-3|TRBJ2-5
TGCGCCAGCAGCCAAGATAAGGGACTAGACGTGGAGACCCAGTACTTC
CASSQDKGLDVETQYF
>.|few|TRBV12-3/TRBV12-4|TRBJ2-3
TGTGCCAGCACCTCGGGGGATAGGGCGAGCACAGATACGCAGTATTTT
CASTSGDRASTDTQYF
>.|few|TRBV5-6|TRBJ1-2
TGTGCCAGCAGCTTCCAGCCCCTAAACTATGGCTACACCTTC
CASSFQPLNYGYTF
>.|.|TRBV12-3/TRBV12-4|TRBJ1-4
TGTGCCAGCAGCAATAGTGAAAAACTGTTTTTT
CASSNSEKLFF
>.|.|TRBV5-6|TRBJ2-1
TGTACCAGCAGCTTGAGGGTTTCTAGCTCCTACAATGAGCAGTTCTTC
CTSSLRVSSSYNEQFF
>TRBD2|few|TRBV5-1|TRBJ2-1
TGCGCCAGCAGCTTAGGTAGCGGGGGGTCCCCTTCGAGCTCCTACAATGAGCAGTTCTTC
CASSLGSGGSPSSSYNEQFF
>TRBD2|few|TRBV6-2/TRBV6-3|TRBJ2-3
TGTGCCAGCAGTCAGGCGGGGGGCTACCTCACAGATACGCAGTATTTT
CASSQAGGYLTDTQYF
>TRBD1|few|TRBV12-3/TRBV12-4|TRBJ2-6
TGTGCCAGCAGCCGTGACAGGGCTGGGGCCAACGTCCTGACTTTC
CASSRDRAGANVLTF
>TRBD1|few|TRBV9|TRBJ1-4
TGTGCCAGCTCCGGGACAGAGAATGAAAAACTGTTTTTT
CASSGTENEKLFF
>.|few|TRBV6-2/TRBV6-3|TRBJ1-2
TGTGCCAGCACCGACGAGCCCAATCCCTATGGCTACACCTTC
CASTDEPNPYGYTF
>.|.|TRBV11-2|TRBJ1-2
TGTGCCAGCAGCTCCCCAAAGCCCCGGGACCCCAAAGGTCATGGCTACACCTTC
CASSSPKPRDPKGHGYTF